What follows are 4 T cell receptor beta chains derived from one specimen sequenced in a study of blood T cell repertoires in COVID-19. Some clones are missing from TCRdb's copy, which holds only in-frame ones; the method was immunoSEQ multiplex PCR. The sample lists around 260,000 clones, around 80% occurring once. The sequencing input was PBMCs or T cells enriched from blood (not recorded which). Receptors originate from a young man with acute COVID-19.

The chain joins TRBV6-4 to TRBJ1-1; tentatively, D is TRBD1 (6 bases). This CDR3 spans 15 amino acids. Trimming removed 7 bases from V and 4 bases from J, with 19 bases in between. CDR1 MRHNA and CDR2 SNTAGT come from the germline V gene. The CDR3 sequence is CASTDRNRAPTEAFF. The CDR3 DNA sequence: TGTGCCAGCACCGACAGGAACAGGGCTCCCACTGAAGCTTTCTTT.

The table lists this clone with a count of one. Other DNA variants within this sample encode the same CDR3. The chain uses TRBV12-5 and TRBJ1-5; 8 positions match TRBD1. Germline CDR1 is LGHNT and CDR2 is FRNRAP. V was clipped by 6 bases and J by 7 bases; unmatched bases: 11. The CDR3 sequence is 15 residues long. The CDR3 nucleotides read TGTGCTAGTGGCGCTGGACAGGGCCCAGGGCAGCCCCAGCATTTT. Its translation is CASGAGQGPGQPQHF.

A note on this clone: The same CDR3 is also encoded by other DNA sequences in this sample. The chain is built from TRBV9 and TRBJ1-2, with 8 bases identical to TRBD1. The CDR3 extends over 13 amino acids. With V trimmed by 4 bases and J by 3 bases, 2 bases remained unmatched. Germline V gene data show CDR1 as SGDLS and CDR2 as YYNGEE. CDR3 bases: TGTGCCAGCAGCCCGGACAGGGACTATGGCTACACCTTC. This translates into CASSPDRDYGYTF.

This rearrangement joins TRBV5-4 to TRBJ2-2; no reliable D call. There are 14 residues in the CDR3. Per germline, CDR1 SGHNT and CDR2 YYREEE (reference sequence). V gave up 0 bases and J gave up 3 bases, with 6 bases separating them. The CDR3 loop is CASSLAGDTGELFF. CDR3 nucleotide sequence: TGTGCCAGCAGCTTGGCCGGTGACACCGGGGAGCTGTTTTTT.